Listed here are 21 T cell receptor beta chains from one sample, sequenced in a study of blood T cell repertoires in COVID-19. This table comes from immunoSEQ multiplex PCR, and its TCRdb copy is limited to in-frame clones, with some not included. The data contain under 200,000 clones, about four fifths of them singletons. The material sequenced was peripheral blood. Receptors originate from a man aged 70 or older with active or convalescent COVID-19.

Here the CDR3 reads CASSHGLAGYNEQFF. CDR3 DNA sequence: TGTGCCAGCAGTCACGGACTAGCGGGATACAATGAGCAGTTCTTC. The gene calls are TRBV6-5 and TRBJ2-1; TRBD2 agrees at 12 bases. The ends lost 5 bases at V and 4 bases at J; junction bases unmatched: 3. Germline assignment: CDR1 MNHEY and CDR2 SVGAGI. This CDR3 comprises 15 residues.

The rearrangement links TRBV19 to TRBJ1-1, with D unresolved. Deletions cut 0 bases from V and 1 base from J, with 9 bases between. Germline CDR1 reads LNHDA; CDR2 reads SQIVND (reference sequence). The CDR3 runs 15 residues. The CDR3 DNA is TGTGCCAGTAGTATAGAGGGCCGAAAGAACACTGAAGCTTTCTTT. As protein: CASSIEGRKNTEAFF.

The rearrangement uses TRBV10-1 and TRBJ1-2; D is undetermined. This CDR3 comprises 13 residues. Deletions cut 8 bases from V and 8 bases from J, with 18 bases between. CDR1 is WNHNN, CDR2 SYGVQD, per germline (reference sequence). The CDR3 bases are TGCGCCAGCTCGAAGGAGCGAGGTGGGGGCTACACCTTC. Translation gives CASSKERGGGYTF.

The rearrangement links TRBV6-5 to TRBJ2-7; 10 positions match TRBD1. The CDR3 runs 15 residues. V trimming: 0 bases; J trimming: 5 bases; junction bases outside the gene matches: 4. Germline V lookup: CDR1 MNHEY, CDR2 SVGAGI. In nucleotides, the CDR3 is TGTGCCAGCAGTTACTCCGGGACAGGGGTGGACGAGCAGTACTTC. Translated, it gives CASSYSGTGVDEQYF.

The CDR3 loop reads CASSEVRLDQPQHF. The CDR3, as DNA: TGTGCCAGCAGTGAAGTCAGATTGGATCAGCCCCAGCATTTT. The chain has TRBV6-1 and TRBJ1-5, with D unresolved. The V end lost 1 base, the J end lost 5 bases, and 9 bases lay between the germline ends. CDR1 is MNHNS, CDR2 SASEGT, per germline. The CDR3 is 14 residues long.

This clone has a handful of counts. This rearrangement joins TRBV7-2 to TRBJ1-2; D is ambiguous. CDR3 length: 14 residues. Trimming shortened V by 5 bases and J by 0 bases, and 10 bases separated the two germline ends. Per the germline V gene, CDR1 is SGHTA and CDR2 is FQGNSA. The CDR3, as DNA: TGTGCCAGCAGCCTTGGCCCGTCTAACTATGGCTACACCTTC. Its translation: CASSLGPSNYGYTF.

This clone has just a few counts. This chain uses TRBV19 with TRBJ1-1; D perhaps matches TRBD1 (5 bases). This CDR3 contains 14 residues. V gave up 5 bases and J gave up 3 bases, with 13 bases separating them. In germline, CDR1 is LNHDA, CDR2 SQIVND (reference sequence). CDR3 protein: CASSVIRGDTEAFF. The CDR3 nucleotides are TGTGCCAGTAGTGTAATACGGGGGGACACTGAAGCTTTCTTT.

This clone was found a few times. J is TRBJ1-1 and V is TRBV11-3, with D possibly TRBD1 on 5 matching bases. The CDR3 is 13 amino acids. The ends were cut back, 4 bases at V and 3 bases at J, with 9 bases in the middle. Germline CDR1 SGHNT, CDR2 YENEEA. The CDR3 loop is CASSSRADTEAFF. CDR3 nucleotides: TGTGCCAGCAGCTCCAGGGCGGACACTGAAGCTTTCTTT.

This chain joins TRBV3-1 (or the pseudogene TRBV3-2) and TRBJ2-2; the D gene is possibly TRBD2 (5 bases). Germline CDR1 and CDR2: LGHDT and YNNKEL (reference sequence). This CDR3 contains 14 residues. V was shortened by 3 bases and J by 4 bases, with 9 bases between the two germline ends. The CDR3 coding sequence is TGTGCCAGCAGCCAGAGAGGGAGCACCGGGGAGCTGTTTTTT. This sequence encodes CASSQRGSTGELFF.

The chain has TRBV7-9 and TRBJ2-6; TRBD1 aligns across 9 bases. J lost 4 bases, V lost 5 bases, and 9 bases had no gene match. Germline-derived CDR1 and CDR2 are SEHNR and FQNEAQ (reference sequence). The CDR3 runs to 17 residues. CDR3 amino acids: CASSPPQGATGANVLTF. The CDR3 DNA sequence: TGTGCCAGCAGCCCGCCACAGGGGGCTACAGGGGCCAACGTCCTGACTTTC.

The chain couples TRBV14 to TRBJ1-5; 7 bases line up with TRBD1. Looked up from germline, CDR1 is SGHDN and CDR2 is FVKESK. J lost 7 bases, V lost 1 base, and 13 bases had no gene match. The CDR3 extends over 17 amino acids. The CDR3 nucleotides read TGTGCCAGCAGCCAAGCACAGGGGCTCGGGTCAAAGCAGCCCCAGCATTTT. This gives the protein CASSQAQGLGSKQPQHF.

V and J are TRBV27 and TRBJ2-7; D is ambiguous. The CDR3 length is 13 residues. CDR1 and CDR2 from the germline V gene are MNHEY and SMNVEV (reference sequence). The CDR3 nucleotides are TGTGCTTCCCGGTCCATGAGATCCTACGAGCAGTACTTC. It is translated as CASRSMRSYEQYF.

V and J are TRBV19 and TRBJ1-1; no clear D. The germline V gene encodes CDR1 LNHDA and CDR2 SQIVND (reference sequence). V was clipped by 7 bases and J by 2 bases, with 11 bases between them. CDR3 size: 13 residues. CDR3 nucleotides: TGTGCCAGTACTTTTACAGCAAACACTGAAGCTTTCTTT. This translates into CASTFTANTEAFF.

V and J are TRBV4-3 and TRBJ2-4, with 7 nucleotides matching TRBD2. With 1 base clipped from V and 1 base from J, the junction kept 4 bases outside the gene matches. This CDR3 is built from 16 residues. CDR1 LGHNA and CDR2 YSLEER come from the germline V gene. The CDR3 sequence is CASSQARSGAKNIQYF. CDR3 DNA: TGCGCCAGCAGCCAAGCGCGTAGCGGGGCCAAAAACATTCAGTACTTC.

The chain has TRBV4-3 and TRBJ2-2; tentative D call: TRBD1 (5 bases). Germline V gene sequence: CDR1 LGHNA, CDR2 YSLEER. V dropped 4 bases and J dropped 2 bases, with 14 bases sitting between them. CDR3 length equals 16 residues. The CDR3 is CASSPTPGHNTGELFF. DNA for the CDR3: TGCGCCAGCAGCCCCACCCCCGGACACAACACCGGGGAGCTGTTTTTT.

This chain joins TRBV28 and TRBJ1-2; 10 bases map to TRBD1. The germline V gene encodes CDR1 MDHEN and CDR2 SYDVKM. The CDR3 loop spans 18 amino acids. Trimming took 1 base from V and 5 from J; bases not matched to a gene: 13. Here the CDR3 DNA reads TGTGCCAGCAGTTTATTTGGAGACAGGGGGCCTCATCGGTATGGCTACACCTTC. Encoded protein: CASSLFGDRGPHRYGYTF.

The V gene is TRBV5-1, the J gene TRBJ2-2; 8 nucleotides align to TRBD2. The CDR3 is 14 residues long. Unmatched junction bases numbered 5, after V lost 5 bases and J lost 5 bases. Germline V CDR1 and CDR2: SGHRS, YFSETQ. The DNA for the CDR3 is TGCGCCAGCAGGAGCGGGAGCAGGACCGGGGAGCTGTTTTTT. It codes for CASRSGSRTGELFF.

This sequence joins TRBV28 and TRBJ1-1; D is unclear. The CDR3 has 14 residues. Trimming shortened V by 6 bases and J by 5 bases, and 16 bases separated the two germline ends. CDR1 is MDHEN and CDR2 is SYDVKM in the germline V gene. In DNA, the CDR3 is TGTGCCAGCAGACTCGGAGGGCTGGGAACTGAAGCTTTCTTT. It translates to CASRLGGLGTEAFF.

The chain is built from TRBV27 and TRBJ2-7; 9 bases are a match to TRBD1. The ends lost 0 bases at V and 6 bases at J; junction bases unmatched: 15. The CDR3 spans 18 residues. Per germline, CDR1 MNHEY and CDR2 SMNVEV (reference sequence). CDR3 protein: CASSLSGSNRGRRSEQYF. CDR3 sequence (DNA): TGTGCCAGCAGTTTATCAGGCTCAAACAGGGGGCGGAGGAGCGAGCAGTACTTC.

This clone was counted a few times. This chain uses TRBV3-1 (or the pseudogene TRBV3-2) with TRBJ2-5; 11 nucleotides align to TRBD1. Germline values: CDR1 LGHDT, CDR2 YNNKEL (reference sequence). Unmatched junction bases numbered 7, after V lost 5 bases and J lost 5 bases. The CDR3 is made up of 15 amino acids. CDR3 sequence reads: CASSEGQGAGETQYF. Here the CDR3 DNA reads TGTGCCAGCAGCGAAGGACAGGGGGCTGGTGAGACCCAGTACTTC.

CDR3 bases: TGTGCCAGCTCAACAACGACAGGGGAGGGTGAAGCTTTCTTT. This codes for CASSTTTGEGEAFF. The rearrangement links TRBV18 to TRBJ1-1; 8 bases map to TRBD1. CDR3 length: 14 residues. The germline V gene has CDR1 KGHSH and CDR2 LQKENI. With V trimmed by 5 bases and J by 7 bases, 9 bases remained unmatched. The complete variable domain, with remaining parts taken from reference TRBV18 and TRBJ1-1, reads NAGVMQNPRHLVRRRGQEARLRCSPMKGHSHVYWYRQLPEEGLKFMVYLQKENIIDESGMPKERFSAEFPKEGPSILRIQQVVRGDSAAYFCASSTTTGEGEAFFGQGTRLTVV.